Listed below are T cell receptor beta chains from one sample, sequenced in a study of blood T cell repertoires in COVID-19. TCRdb keeps only in-frame clones here, not all; method: immunoSEQ multiplex PCR. The sample has 300,000 to 400,000 clones; about nine tenths are singletons. The sequenced sample was PBMCs or T cells enriched from blood (not recorded which). These receptor sequences come from a man aged 60 to 69 who had recovered from COVID-19. The CDR3 runs from the conserved cysteine through the conserved F or W. D genes are given only for firm matches. Clone size is shown for a subset of rows, as once, few, many or a class of expanded clone.

CDR3 length: 20
V gene: TRBV4-2
D gene: TRBD1
clone size: -
J gene: TRBJ1-1
CDR3 protein: CASSQGSGQPLPRLNTEAFF
CDR3 DNA: TGTGCCAGCAGCCAAGGATCGGGACAGCCTCTCCCCCGGTTGAACACTGAAGCTTTCTTT

CDR3 length: 13
V gene: TRBV27
D gene: -
clone size: -
J gene: TRBJ1-2
CDR3 protein: CASSLSGDDGYTF
CDR3 DNA: TGTGCCAGCAGTTTGTCAGGTGATGATGGCTACACCTTC

CDR3 length: 13
V gene: TRBV3-1/TRBV3-2
D gene: -
clone size: once
J gene: TRBJ1-2
CDR3 protein: CASSPAGSRGYTF
CDR3 DNA: TGTGCCAGCAGCCCAGCAGGTTCCCGTGGCTACACCTTC

CDR3 length: 14
V gene: TRBV6-5
D gene: TRBD2
clone size: -
J gene: TRBJ2-1
CDR3 protein: CASSLGLAGDEQFF
CDR3 DNA: TGTGCCAGCAGTTTAGGACTAGCTGGCGATGAGCAGTTCTTC

CDR3 length: 14
V gene: TRBV5-1
D gene: -
clone size: -
J gene: TRBJ2-3
CDR3 protein: CASSLGGSTDTQYF
CDR3 DNA: TGCGCCAGCAGCTTAGGGGGAAGCACAGATACGCAGTATTTT

CDR3 length: 21
V gene: TRBV4-2
D gene: -
clone size: -
J gene: TRBJ2-3
CDR3 protein: CASSQDVFLGRWQSGADTQYF
CDR3 DNA: TGTGCCAGCAGCCAAGATGTCTTTTTGGGGAGGTGGCAGTCAGGTGCAGATACGCAGTATTTT

CDR3 length: 17
V gene: TRBV7-8
D gene: TRBD1
clone size: -
J gene: TRBJ1-5
CDR3 protein: CASSPTGTGLSNQPQHF
CDR3 DNA: TGTGCCAGCAGCCCGACCGGGACAGGTTTAAGCAATCAGCCCCAGCATTTT

CDR3 length: 16
V gene: TRBV5-1
D gene: TRBD2
clone size: -
J gene: TRBJ2-3
CDR3 protein: CASSLTSGSGADTQYF
CDR3 DNA: TGCGCCAGCAGCTTGACTAGCGGGAGTGGGGCAGATACGCAGTATTTT

CDR3 length: 13
V gene: TRBV30
D gene: -
clone size: -
J gene: TRBJ2-2
CDR3 protein: CAWSGTVPGELFF
CDR3 DNA: TGTGCCTGGAGTGGGACAGTCCCCGGGGAGCTGTTTTTT

CDR3 length: 20
V gene: TRBV7-3
D gene: TRBD2
clone size: -
J gene: TRBJ2-1
CDR3 protein: CASSLRSSGSYWDSYNEQFF
CDR3 DNA: TGTGCCAGCAGCTTAAGGTCTAGCGGGAGTTATTGGGACTCCTACAATGAGCAGTTCTTC

CDR3 length: 14
V gene: TRBV6-5
D gene: -
clone size: -
J gene: TRBJ1-1
CDR3 protein: CASRHRVRGTEAFF
CDR3 DNA: TGTGCCAGCAGACACAGGGTTCGGGGCACTGAAGCTTTCTTT

CDR3 length: 13
V gene: TRBV9
D gene: -
clone size: once
J gene: TRBJ2-5
CDR3 protein: CASSVAGRETQYF
CDR3 DNA: TGTGCCAGCAGCGTAGCGGGAAGGGAGACCCAGTACTTC

CDR3 length: 13
V gene: TRBV7-9
D gene: -
clone size: -
J gene: TRBJ2-7
CDR3 protein: CASSLSRSYEQYF
CDR3 DNA: TGTGCCAGCAGCTTAAGTCGGTCCTACGAGCAGTACTTC

CDR3 length: 15
V gene: TRBV19
D gene: -
clone size: -
J gene: TRBJ1-1
CDR3 protein: CASSQYLSGGTEAFF
CDR3 DNA: TGTGCCAGTAGTCAGTATCTATCTGGCGGAACTGAAGCTTTCTTT

CDR3 length: 14
V gene: TRBV18
D gene: -
clone size: -
J gene: TRBJ1-6
CDR3 protein: CASSLQDSDSPLHF
CDR3 DNA: TGTGCCAGCTCACTGCAGGATTCGGATTCACCCCTCCACTTT

CDR3 length: 14
V gene: TRBV24-1
D gene: -
clone size: -
J gene: TRBJ2-3
CDR3 protein: CATSEGTFTDTQYF
CDR3 DNA: TGTGCCACCAGTGAGGGGACTTTCACAGATACGCAGTATTTT

CDR3 length: 16
V gene: TRBV7-7
D gene: TRBD1
clone size: -
J gene: TRBJ1-2
CDR3 protein: CASSFVLRQGYYGYTF
CDR3 DNA: TGTGCTAGCAGCTTCGTGTTGAGACAGGGGTACTATGGCTACACCTTC

CDR3 length: 15
V gene: TRBV5-1
D gene: -
clone size: -
J gene: TRBJ1-4
CDR3 protein: CASSFGGTGDEKLFF
CDR3 DNA: TGCGCCAGCAGCTTTGGGGGTACGGGGGACGAAAAACTGTTTTTT

CDR3 length: 13
V gene: TRBV28
D gene: -
clone size: -
J gene: TRBJ1-1
CDR3 protein: CASRSTGNTEAFF
CDR3 DNA: TGTGCCAGCAGGTCTACCGGGAACACTGAAGCTTTCTTT

CDR3 length: 16
V gene: TRBV11-2
D gene: -
clone size: -
J gene: TRBJ1-3
CDR3 protein: CASSLAGPVSGNTIYF
CDR3 DNA: TGTGCCAGCAGCCTGGCGGGACCGGTCTCTGGAAACACCATATATTTT